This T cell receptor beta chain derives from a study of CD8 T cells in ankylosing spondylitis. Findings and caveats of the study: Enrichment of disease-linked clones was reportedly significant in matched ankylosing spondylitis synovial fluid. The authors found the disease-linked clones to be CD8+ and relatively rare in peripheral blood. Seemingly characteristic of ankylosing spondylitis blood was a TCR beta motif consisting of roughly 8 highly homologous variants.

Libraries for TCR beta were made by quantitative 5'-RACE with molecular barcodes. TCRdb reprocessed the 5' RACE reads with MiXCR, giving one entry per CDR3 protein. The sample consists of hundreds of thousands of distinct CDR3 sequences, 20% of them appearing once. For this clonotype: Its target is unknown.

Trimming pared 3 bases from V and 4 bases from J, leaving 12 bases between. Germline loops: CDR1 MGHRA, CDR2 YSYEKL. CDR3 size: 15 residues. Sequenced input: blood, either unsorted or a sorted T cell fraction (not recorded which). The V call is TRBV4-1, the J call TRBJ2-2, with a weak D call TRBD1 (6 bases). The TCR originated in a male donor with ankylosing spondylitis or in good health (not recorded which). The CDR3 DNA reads TGCGCCAGCAGCCATATACAGGGAGTCACCGGGGAGCTGTTTTTT. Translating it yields CASSHIQGVTGELFF.